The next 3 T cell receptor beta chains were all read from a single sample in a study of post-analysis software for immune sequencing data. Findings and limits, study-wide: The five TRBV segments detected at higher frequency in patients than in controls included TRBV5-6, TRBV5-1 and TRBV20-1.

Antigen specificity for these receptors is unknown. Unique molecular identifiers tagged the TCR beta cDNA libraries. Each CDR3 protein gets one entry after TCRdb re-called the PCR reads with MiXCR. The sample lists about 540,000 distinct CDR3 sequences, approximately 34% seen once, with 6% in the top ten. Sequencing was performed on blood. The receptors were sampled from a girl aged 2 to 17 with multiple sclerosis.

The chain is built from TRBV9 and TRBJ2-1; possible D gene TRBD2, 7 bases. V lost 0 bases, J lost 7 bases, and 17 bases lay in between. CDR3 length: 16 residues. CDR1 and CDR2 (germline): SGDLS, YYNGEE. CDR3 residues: CASSVVGGGAWNEQFF. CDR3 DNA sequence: TGTGCCAGCAGCGTAGTAGGGGGGGGGGCCTGGAATGAGCAGTTCTTC. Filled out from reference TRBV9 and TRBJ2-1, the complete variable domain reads DSGVTQTPKHLITATGQRVTLRCSPRSGDLSVYWYQQSLDQGLQFLIQYYNGEERAKGNILERFSAQQFPDLHSELNLSSLELGDSALYFCASSVVGGGAWNEQFFGPGTRLTVL.

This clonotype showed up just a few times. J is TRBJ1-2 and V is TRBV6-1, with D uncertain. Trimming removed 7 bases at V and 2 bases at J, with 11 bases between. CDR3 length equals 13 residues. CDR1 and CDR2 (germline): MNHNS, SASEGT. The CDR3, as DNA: TGTGCCAGCACGTTGGAACTAAACTATGGCTACACCTTC. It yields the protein CASTLELNYGYTF.

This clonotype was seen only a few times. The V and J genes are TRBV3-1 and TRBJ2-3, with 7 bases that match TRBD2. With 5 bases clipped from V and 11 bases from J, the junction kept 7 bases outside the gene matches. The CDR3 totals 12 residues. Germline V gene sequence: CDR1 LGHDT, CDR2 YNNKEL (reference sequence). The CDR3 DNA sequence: TGTGCCAGCAGCGGAACCGGGACTAAGCAGTATTTT. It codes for CASSGTGTKQYF.